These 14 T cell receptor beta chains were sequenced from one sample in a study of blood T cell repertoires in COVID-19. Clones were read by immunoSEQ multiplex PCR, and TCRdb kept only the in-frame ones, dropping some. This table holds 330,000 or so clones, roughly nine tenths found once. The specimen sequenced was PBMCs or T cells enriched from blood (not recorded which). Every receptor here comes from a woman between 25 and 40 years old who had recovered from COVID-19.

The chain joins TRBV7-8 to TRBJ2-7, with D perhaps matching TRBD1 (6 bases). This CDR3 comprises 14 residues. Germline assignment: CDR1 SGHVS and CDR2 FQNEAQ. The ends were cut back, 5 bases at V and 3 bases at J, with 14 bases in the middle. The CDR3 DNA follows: TGTGCCAGCAGCCGACTCGGGACAAACTACGAGCAGTACTTC. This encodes CASSRLGTNYEQYF.

The DNA for the CDR3 is TGTGCCAGCAGCGTAGGCCCGGGGGACTACGAGCAGTACTTC. It specifies CASSVGPGDYEQYF. This chain uses TRBV9 with TRBJ2-7; possibly TRBD2 for D (6 bases). Per the germline V gene, CDR1 is SGDLS and CDR2 is YYNGEE. The V and J ends lost 0 bases and 3 bases respectively, with 10 bases between them. The CDR3 sequence is 14 residues long. Based on the CDR3 plus reference TRBV9 and TRBJ2-7, the full variable domain is DSGVTQTPKHLITATGQRVTLRCSPRSGDLSVYWYQQSLDQGLQFLIQYYNGEERAKGNILERFSAQQFPDLHSELNLSSLELGDSALYFCASSVGPGDYEQYFGPGTRLTVT.

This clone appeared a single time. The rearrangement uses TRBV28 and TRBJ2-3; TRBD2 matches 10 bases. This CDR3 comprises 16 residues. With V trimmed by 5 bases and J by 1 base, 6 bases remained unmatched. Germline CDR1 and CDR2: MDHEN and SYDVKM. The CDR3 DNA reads TGTGCCAGCAGTCCTAGCGGGAGATCCGGCACAGATACGCAGTATTTT. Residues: CASSPSGRSGTDTQYF. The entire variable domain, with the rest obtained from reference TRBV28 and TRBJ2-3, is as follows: DVKVTQSSRYLVKRTGEKVFLECVQDMDHENMFWYRQDPGLGLRLIYFSYDVKMKEKGDIPEGYSVSREKKERFSLILESASTNQTSMYLCASSPSGRSGTDTQYFGPGTRLTVL.

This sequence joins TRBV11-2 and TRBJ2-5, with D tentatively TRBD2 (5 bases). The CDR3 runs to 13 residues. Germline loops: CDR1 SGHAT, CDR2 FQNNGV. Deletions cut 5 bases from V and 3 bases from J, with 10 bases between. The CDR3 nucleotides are TGTGCCAGCAGCACGGGAACGAAAGAGACCCAGTACTTC. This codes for CASSTGTKETQYF.

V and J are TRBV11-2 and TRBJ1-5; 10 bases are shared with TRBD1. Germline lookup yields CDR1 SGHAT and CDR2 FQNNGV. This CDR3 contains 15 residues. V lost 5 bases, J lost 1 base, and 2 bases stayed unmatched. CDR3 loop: CASSGGQGSNQPQHF. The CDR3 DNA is TGTGCCAGCAGCGGGGGACAGGGGAGCAATCAGCCCCAGCATTTT.

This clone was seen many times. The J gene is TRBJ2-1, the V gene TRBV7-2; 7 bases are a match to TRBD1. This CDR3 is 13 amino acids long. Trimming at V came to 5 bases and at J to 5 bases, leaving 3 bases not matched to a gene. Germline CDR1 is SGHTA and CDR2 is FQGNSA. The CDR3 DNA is TGTGCCAGCAGCCGCACAGGGGACAATGAGCAGTTCTTC. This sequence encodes CASSRTGDNEQFF.

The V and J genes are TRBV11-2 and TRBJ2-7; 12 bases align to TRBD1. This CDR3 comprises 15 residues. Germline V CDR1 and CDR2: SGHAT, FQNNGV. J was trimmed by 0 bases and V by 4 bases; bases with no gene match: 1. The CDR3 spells CASSWDRGLSYEQYF. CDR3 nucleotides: TGTGCCAGCAGCTGGGACAGGGGGCTCTCCTACGAGCAGTACTTC. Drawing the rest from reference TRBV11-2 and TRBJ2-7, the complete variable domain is EAGVAQSPRYKIIEKRQSVAFWCNPISGHATLYWYQQILGQGPKLLIQFQNNGVVDDSQLPKDRFSAERLKGVDSTLKIQPAKLEDSAVYLCASSWDRGLSYEQYFGPGTRLTVT.

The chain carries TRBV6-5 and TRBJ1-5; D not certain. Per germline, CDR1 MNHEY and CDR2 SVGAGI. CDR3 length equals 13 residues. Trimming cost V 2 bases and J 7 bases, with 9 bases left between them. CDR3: CASSYTEGQPQHF. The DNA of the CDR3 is TGTGCCAGCAGTTACACGGAGGGCCAGCCCCAGCATTTT.

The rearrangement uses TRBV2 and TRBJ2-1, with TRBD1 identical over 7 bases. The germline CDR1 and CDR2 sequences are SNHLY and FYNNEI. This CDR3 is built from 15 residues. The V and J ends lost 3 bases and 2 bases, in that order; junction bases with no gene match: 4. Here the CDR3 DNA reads TGTGCCAGCAGTGAGGAGACAGGGACCTACAATGAGCAGTTCTTC. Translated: CASSEETGTYNEQFF.

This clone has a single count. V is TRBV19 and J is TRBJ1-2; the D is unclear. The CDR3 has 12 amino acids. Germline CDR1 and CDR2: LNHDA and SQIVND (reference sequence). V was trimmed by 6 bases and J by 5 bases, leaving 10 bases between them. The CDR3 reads CASRLGDYGYTF. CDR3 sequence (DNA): TGTGCCAGTAGACTCGGAGATTATGGCTACACCTTC. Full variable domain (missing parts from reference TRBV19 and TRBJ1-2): DGGITQSPKYLFRKEGQNVTLSCEQNLNHDAMYWYRQDPGQGLRLIYYSQIVNDFQKGDIAEGYSVSREKKESFPLTVTSAQKNPTAFYLCASRLGDYGYTFGSGTRLTVV.

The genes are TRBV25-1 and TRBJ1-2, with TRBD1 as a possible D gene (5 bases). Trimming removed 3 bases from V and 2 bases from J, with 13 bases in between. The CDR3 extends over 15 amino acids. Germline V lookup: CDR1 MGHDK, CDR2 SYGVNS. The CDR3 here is CASSETAQPNYGYTF. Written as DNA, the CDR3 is TGTGCCAGCAGTGAGACAGCACAACCCAACTATGGCTACACCTTC.

CDR3 amino acids: CASRRQGSGANVLTF. CDR3 coding DNA: TGTGCCAGCAGACGACAGGGGTCTGGGGCCAACGTCCTGACTTTC. V usage is TRBV5-4 and J usage is TRBJ2-6; TRBD1 agrees at 8 bases. The CDR3 covers 15 residues. CDR1 is SGHNT and CDR2 is YYREEE in the germline V gene (reference sequence). With 5 bases clipped from V and 1 base from J, the junction kept 2 bases outside the gene matches.

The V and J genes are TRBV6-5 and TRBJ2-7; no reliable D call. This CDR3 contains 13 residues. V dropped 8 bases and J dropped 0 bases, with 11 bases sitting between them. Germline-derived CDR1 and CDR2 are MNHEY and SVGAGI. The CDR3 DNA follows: TGTGCCAGCGGCGCGGCCAGCTCCTACGAGCAGTACTTC. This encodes CASGAASSYEQYF.

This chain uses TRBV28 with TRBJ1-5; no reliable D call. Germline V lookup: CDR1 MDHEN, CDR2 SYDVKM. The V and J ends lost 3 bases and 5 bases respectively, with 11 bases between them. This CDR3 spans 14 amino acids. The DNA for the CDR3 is TGTGCCAGCAGTTTGAGAGGCGGCTATCAGCCCCAGCATTTT. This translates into CASSLRGGYQPQHF. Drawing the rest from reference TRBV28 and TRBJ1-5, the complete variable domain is DVKVTQSSRYLVKRTGEKVFLECVQDMDHENMFWYRQDPGLGLRLIYFSYDVKMKEKGDIPEGYSVSREKKERFSLILESASTNQTSMYLCASSLRGGYQPQHFGDGTRLSIL.